These 7 T cell receptor beta chains were all obtained from the same sample, sequenced in a study of CD4 T cells in relation to SARS-CoV-2 and coronaviruses. Antigen specificity for these receptors is unknown. The assay was immunoSEQ multiplex PCR, and TCRdb's table has in-frame clones only and misses some. The sample carries roughly 38,000 clones, 84% recorded once. The sequenced material came from naive CD4+ T cells from PBMCs, cultured in vitro. The subset is: naive CD4+ T cells isolated by negative enrichment. All receptors come from an adult with COVID-19.

This clone was seen once. The genes are TRBV24-1 and TRBJ1-5; TRBD1 might be the D (5 bases). The CDR3 spans 15 residues. Germline CDR1 and CDR2: KGHDR and SFDVKD. Trimming shortened V by 0 bases and J by 6 bases, and 11 bases separated the two germline ends. The DNA of the CDR3 is TGTGCCACCAGTGATTTGCGGGGGGTGGGTCAGCCCCAGCATTTT. It codes for CATSDLRGVGQPQHF.

The rearrangement uses TRBV18 and TRBJ2-3, with D possibly being TRBD1 or TRBD2 (5 bases each). The CDR3 has 14 amino acids. Trimming cost V 3 bases and J 2 bases, with 9 bases left between them. Germline CDR1 is KGHSH and CDR2 is LQKENI. CDR3: CASSPGRTTDTQYF. The CDR3 coding sequence is TGTGCCAGCTCACCGGGACGGACCACAGATACGCAGTATTTT.

The rearrangement joins TRBV19 to TRBJ1-1; weak D call: TRBD1 (5 bases). This CDR3 region has 17 residues. Trimming left V 6 bases short and J 0 bases short, with 20 bases between. The germline CDR1 and CDR2 sequences are LNHDA and SQIVND (reference sequence). The CDR3, as DNA: TGTGCCAGTAGAAACCGACAGAGAACCTTCATGAACACTGAAGCTTTCTTT. It yields the protein CASRNRQRTFMNTEAFF.

The chain combines TRBV7-2 with TRBJ2-2; D might be TRBD1 (6 bases). CDR3 length: 15 amino acids. The V and J ends lost 3 bases and 6 bases respectively, with 14 bases between them. CDR1 and CDR2 from the germline V gene are SGHTA and FQGNSA. DNA of the CDR3: TGTGCCAGCAGCTTGACAGGAGGAGAGCCCGGGGAGCTGTTTTTT. Protein: CASSLTGGEPGELFF.

This clone was picked up one time. The genes are TRBV28 and TRBJ2-3; D is ambiguous. V lost 5 bases and J 0 bases, leaving 12 bases between the germline ends. The germline V gene encodes CDR1 MDHEN and CDR2 SYDVKM. The CDR3 is 15 residues long. Here the CDR3 DNA reads TGTGCCAGCAGTCCCTTTTGGCCTAGCACAGATACGCAGTATTTT. This translates into CASSPFWPSTDTQYF.

The rearrangement uses TRBV5-1 and TRBJ1-5; 7 bases align to TRBD1. CDR1 is SGHRS, CDR2 YFSETQ, per germline. After removal of 4 bases from V and 5 bases from J, the junction contained 3 bases not matched to a gene. The CDR3 is made up of 13 amino acids. DNA of the CDR3: TGCGCCAGCAGCCGAGACAGGGATCAGCCCCAGCATTTT. It encodes CASSRDRDQPQHF.

The V call is TRBV20-1, the J call TRBJ2-7, with no clear D. The CDR3 totals 11 residues. Trimming took off 2 bases at V and 3 bases at J, with 5 bases between the two ends. Germline V lookup: CDR1 DFQATT, CDR2 SNEGSKA (reference sequence). The DNA for the CDR3 is TGCAGTGCTAGAAACATCTACGAGCAGTACTTC. Translation gives CSARNIYEQYF.